Below, 19 T cell receptor beta chains from the same sample are listed, as sequenced in a study of control samples from healthy donors and cancer patients (dated by TCRdb to about 2020). The library was obtained by the immunoSEQ multiplex PCR assay. TCRdb provides this immuneACCESS table in a form limited to in-frame rearrangements. Some clones are lacking; in checked studies, under half of them reflect an unresolved V gene, and why the rest are absent is not known. This sample holds under 85,000 clones; over 85% were observed only once. In total, the top ten clones hold 1.3% of the sample. The sample was PBMCs. The receptors shown here come from a woman aged 35 to 49 with lung cancer.

V is TRBV5-8 and J is TRBJ1-1; D remains ambiguous. The CDR3 extends over 14 amino acids. V was trimmed by 4 bases and J by 5 bases, leaving 15 bases between them. Germline values: CDR1 SGHTS, CDR2 YDEGEE. CDR3 protein: CASSRGLAGTEAFF. The CDR3 DNA reads as TGTGCCAGCAGCCGGGGTCTCGCCGGAACTGAAGCTTTCTTT.

V is TRBV19 and J is TRBJ1-1; the D gene is possibly TRBD1 (6 bases). The CDR3 has 13 amino acids. CDR1 and CDR2 from the germline V gene are LNHDA and SQIVND (reference sequence). The V end was cut by 2 bases, the J end by 5 bases, with 9 bases between. The CDR3 loop reads CASSIRQGTEAFF. In DNA, the CDR3 is TGTGCCAGTAGTATAAGGCAGGGGACTGAAGCTTTCTTT.

V is TRBV7-2 and J is TRBJ2-7; a possible D gene is TRBD1 (5 bases). This CDR3 contains 13 residues. Deletions cut 2 bases from V and 4 bases from J, with 9 bases between. The germline V gene encodes CDR1 SGHTA and CDR2 FQGNSA. The CDR3: CASSLSRDYEQYF. The CDR3 DNA reads as TGTGCCAGCAGCTTAAGCAGGGATTACGAGCAGTACTTC.

The rearrangement links TRBV4-1 to TRBJ2-2; TRBD1 or TRBD2 may be the D gene (5 bases each). The germline gives CDR1 MGHRA, CDR2 YSYEKL. The CDR3 extends over 18 amino acids. V dropped 3 bases and J dropped 0 bases, with 17 bases sitting between them. CDR3 bases: TGCGCCAGCAGCCACTCGGTCCGGGGACGTTCGAACACCGGGGAGCTGTTTTTT. It codes for CASSHSVRGRSNTGELFF.

The rearrangement links TRBV6-1 to TRBJ1-1; D gene unclear. This CDR3 region has 12 residues. The ends were cut back, 3 bases at V and 1 base at J, with 3 bases in the middle. Germline V gene data show CDR1 as MNHNS and CDR2 as SASEGT. CDR3 region: CASSEGNTEAFF. CDR3 bases: TGTGCCAGCAGTGAGGGGAACACTGAAGCTTTCTTT.

This clone was recorded once. This chain connects TRBV29-1 to TRBJ1-2; no firm D call. The CDR3 has 15 amino acids. Germline-derived CDR1 and CDR2 are SQVTM and ANQGSEA. Trimming cost V 3 bases and J 4 bases, with 18 bases left between them. CDR3 coding DNA: TGCAGCGTTGAGGCGGGGAGGCAGGTGGCCTATGGCTACACCTTC. Protein sequence: CSVEAGRQVAYGYTF.

This clone occurred once. The CDR3 DNA follows: TGTGCCATCAGTGAGGAAGGGGGGGGATACGAGCAGTACTTC. As protein: CAISEEGGGYEQYF. This chain joins TRBV10-3 and TRBJ2-7; D perhaps matches TRBD2 (7 bases). The ends were cut back, 2 bases at V and 4 bases at J, with 12 bases in the middle. The CDR3 loop spans 14 amino acids. CDR1 ENHRY and CDR2 SYGVKD come from the germline V gene.

The V call is TRBV6-5, the J call TRBJ1-5; TRBD1 is a possible D gene (5 bases). This CDR3 has 13 residues. V was trimmed by 5 bases and J by 7 bases, leaving 12 bases between them. CDR1 is MNHEY, CDR2 SVGAGI, per germline. CDR3 coding DNA: TGTGCCAGCAGTAAGGACAATTGGCAGCCCCAGCATTTT. It translates to CASSKDNWQPQHF.

This chain uses TRBV19 with TRBJ1-1, with D hard to call. Germline CDR1 LNHDA, CDR2 SQIVND (reference sequence). The CDR3 covers 14 residues. V lost 3 bases and J 0 bases, leaving 8 bases between the germline ends. The CDR3 region is CASSIYGMNTEAFF. DNA for the CDR3: TGTGCCAGTAGTATTTACGGAATGAACACTGAAGCTTTCTTT.

This chain joins TRBV14 and TRBJ2-5; tentative D call: TRBD1 (6 bases). Germline V gene lookup returns CDR1 SGHDN and CDR2 FVKESK. V lost 5 bases and J 5 bases, leaving 15 bases between the germline ends. This CDR3 region has 14 residues. CDR3 residues: CASSGDRYPETQYF. The CDR3 region has the DNA TGTGCCAGCAGCGGAGACAGGTATCCTGAGACCCAGTACTTC.

V and J are TRBV3-1 (or the pseudogene TRBV3-2) and TRBJ2-1, with 7 nucleotides matching TRBD2. CDR1 and CDR2 from the germline V gene are LGHDT and YNNKEL (reference sequence). The J segment lost 2 bases and the V segment lost 6 bases, leaving 4 bases of the junction unmatched. This CDR3 contains 14 residues. CDR3 loop: CASSRAGPYNEQFF. CDR3 in DNA: TGTGCCAGCAGTCGAGCGGGGCCCTACAATGAGCAGTTCTTC.

J is TRBJ1-5 and V is TRBV12-3 or TRBV12-4; 10 bases match TRBD1. V lost 6 bases to trimming and J lost 11 bases; unmatched junction nucleotides: 7. The CDR3 is 13 amino acids. The CDR3 DNA reads TGTGCCAGCAGGTCGGGACAGGGGAGGGCCCAGCATTTT. It translates to CASRSGQGRAQHF.

J is TRBJ1-2 and V is TRBV6-5; no firm D call. This CDR3 is 15 amino acids long. From germline, CDR1 is MNHEY and CDR2 SVGAGI. V was pared by 2 bases and J by 2 bases, with 12 bases between. CDR3 in DNA: TGTGCCAGCAGTTACCGACAATACTCGAACTATGGCTACACCTTC. Its translation: CASSYRQYSNYGYTF.

The J gene is TRBJ1-4, the V gene TRBV28, with a weak D call TRBD1 (5 bases). The CDR3 is 15 amino acids. V shed 1 base and J shed 6 bases, with 12 bases lying between them. The germline V gene encodes CDR1 MDHEN and CDR2 SYDVKM. The CDR3 protein is CASSLYRDGDEKLFF. In nucleotides, the CDR3 is TGTGCCAGCAGTTTATACCGGGACGGAGATGAAAAACTGTTTTTT.

J is TRBJ2-2 and V is TRBV6-1, with D unresolved. The CDR3 runs 15 residues. The V end was cut by 2 bases, the J end by 3 bases, with 10 bases between. CDR1 and CDR2 from the germline V gene are MNHNS and SASEGT. CDR3 bases: TGTGCCAGCAGTGAACATGAACAGCACACCGGGGAGCTGTTTTTT. Translated, it gives CASSEHEQHTGELFF.

The rearrangement joins TRBV5-5 to TRBJ1-2; no firm D call. Looked up from germline, CDR1 is SGHKS and CDR2 is YYEKEE (reference sequence). The ends were cut back, 5 bases at V and 2 bases at J, with 10 bases in the middle. This CDR3 has 13 amino acids. The CDR3 is CASSSGLNYGYTF. The CDR3 DNA reads TGTGCCAGCAGTTCGGGTTTGAACTATGGCTACACCTTC.

This sequence joins TRBV29-1 and TRBJ1-2, with a possible D match to TRBD1 (5 bases). Deletions cut 5 bases from V and 5 bases from J, with 18 bases between. The CDR3 has 14 amino acids. CDR1 and CDR2 (germline): SQVTM, ANQGSEA. In DNA form, the CDR3 reads TGCAGCGTTTTTGGGGGAGCCGTTGGGTATGGCTACACCTTC. Translated: CSVFGGAVGYGYTF.

The chain is built from TRBV2 and TRBJ2-5; no reliable D call. Germline V gene data show CDR1 as SNHLY and CDR2 as FYNNEI. The CDR3 sequence is 13 residues long. With 2 bases removed from V and 7 bases from J, the gap between germline ends came to 11 bases. CDR3 residues: CASSEWVSGTQYF. As DNA, the CDR3 is TGTGCCAGCAGTGAATGGGTCTCGGGGACCCAGTACTTC.

The chain is built from TRBV3-1 (or the pseudogene TRBV3-2) and TRBJ1-6; possible D gene TRBD1, 6 bases. V gave up 3 bases and J gave up 0 bases, with 21 bases separating them. Germline V gene sequence: CDR1 LGHDT, CDR2 YNNKEL (reference sequence). This CDR3 contains 20 residues. The CDR3 spells CASSHGSFAGTSSYNSPLHF. Written as DNA, the CDR3 is TGTGCCAGCAGCCACGGTTCGTTTGCAGGGACAAGCTCCTATAATTCACCCCTCCACTTT.